Reported below is one T cell receptor beta chain. Its antigen is not known. The entry originates in a study of post-analysis software for immune sequencing data. Findings and limits, study-wide: Batch-matched samples strongly co-clustered by F measure.

Every TCR beta cDNA library bore unique molecular identifiers. Input of about 0.95 to 11 million T cells yielded 500,000 to 650,000 cDNA molecules. From the PCR reads, TCRdb called clonotypes with MiXCR, one entry per CDR3 protein. The table lists roughly 400,000 distinct CDR3 sequences, 39% of them singletons. The sequenced material came from blood. This TCR was sampled from a girl aged 2 to 10 with multiple sclerosis.

CDR3 sequence (DNA): TGTGCCAGCAGCCTGGACTCCCGTTTCGGGCAGTACTTC. Protein product: CASSLDSRFGQYF. The chain links TRBV7-2 to TRBJ2-7; tentatively, D is TRBD2 (5 bases). Trimming took 5 bases from V and 9 from J, leaving 17 bases between them. The CDR3 spans 13 residues. Looked up from germline, CDR1 is SGHTA and CDR2 is FQGNSA.